The source of this TCR beta chain is a study of T cells in localized non-small cell lung cancer. From germline, CDR1 is SGHNT and CDR2 YENEEA. V shed 2 bases, J shed 5 bases, and the junction held 8 bases outside the gene matches. This CDR3 is 16 amino acids long. Here immunoSEQ multiplex PCR was the method, and the copy in TCRdb shows in-frame clones only, minus some. This repertoire shows more than 1,000 clones, approximately 30% found once; its top ten account for 15% to 20%. This sample comprised lung tumor tissue, obtained before any cancer treatment. This receptor was obtained from an older female donor with stage III squamous cell lung carcinoma. The J gene is TRBJ2-5, the V gene TRBV11-3, with 10 bases lining up with TRBD2. The CDR3 protein is CASSLWSGRAWETQYF. CDR3 nucleotide sequence: TGTGCCAGCAGCTTATGGAGCGGGAGGGCCTGGGAGACCCAGTACTTC. Full variable domain (remainder filled in from reference TRBV11-3 and TRBJ2-5): EAGVVQSPRYKIIEKKQPVAFWCNPISGHNTLYWYLQNLGQGPELLIRYENEEAVDDSQLPKDRFSAERLKGVDSTLKIQPAELGDSAVYLCASSLWSGRAWETQYFGPGTRLLVL.